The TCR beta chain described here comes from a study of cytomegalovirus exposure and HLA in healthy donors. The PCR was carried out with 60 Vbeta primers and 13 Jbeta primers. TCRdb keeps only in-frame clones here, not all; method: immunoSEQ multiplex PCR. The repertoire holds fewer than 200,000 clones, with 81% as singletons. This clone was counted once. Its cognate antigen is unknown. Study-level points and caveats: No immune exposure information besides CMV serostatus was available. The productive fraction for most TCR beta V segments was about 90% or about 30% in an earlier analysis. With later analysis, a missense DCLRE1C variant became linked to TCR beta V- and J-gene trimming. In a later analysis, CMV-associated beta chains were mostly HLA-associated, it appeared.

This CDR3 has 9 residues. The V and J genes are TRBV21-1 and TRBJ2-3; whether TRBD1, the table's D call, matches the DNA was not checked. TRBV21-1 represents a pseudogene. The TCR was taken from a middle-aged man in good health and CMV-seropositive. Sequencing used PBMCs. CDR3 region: CASSTHEYF. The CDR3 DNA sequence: TGTGCCAGCAGCACACATGAGTATTTT.